This entry features one T cell receptor beta chain sequence. Its antigen remains unidentified. Only in-frame clones appear in the TCRdb table, and some are missing; sequencing was by immunoSEQ multiplex PCR. The sample yields around 2.1 million clones, about 92% seen once. This record comes from a study of shared clonotypes between healthy human individuals. CD45RO-negative CD8 cells positively selected for CCR7 made up the naive population, which excluded terminally differentiated effector memory CD45RA+ cells. Germline V gives CDR1 SGHNT, CDR2 YYREEE (reference sequence). The CDR3 has 17 amino acids. With 2 bases clipped from V and 3 bases from J, the junction kept 12 bases outside the gene matches. Study outcomes and limitations: Incompleteness in sorted-subset sequencing, despite large depth, was shown by rarefaction.

V usage is TRBV5-4 and J usage is TRBJ2-7; 9 bases line up with TRBD2. The sequence came from a man aged 18 to 30 in good health. Some clones in this sample may be carry-over from other donors' samples. Sequenced sample: naive CD8+ T cells from PBMCs. The CDR3 bases are TGTGCCAGCAGCTTTGGGCGGGGGGGGACCGCGAGCTACGAGCAGTACTTC. It translates to CASSFGRGGTASYEQYF.